This paragraph covers one T cell receptor (beta chain) sequence. The data are from a study of blood T cell repertoires in COVID-19. About the study: In each case, the material was cDNA or gDNA derived from T cells, B-cell-depleted T cells, or PBMCs.

J lost 3 bases, V lost 0 bases, and 4 bases had no gene match. CDR1 is WSHSY, CDR2 SAAADI, per germline. The CDR3 length is 16 residues. Methods used by the authors: Counts of nucleated cells, estimated from reference gene primer amplification, were obtained. Method: immunoSEQ multiplex PCR; TCRdb's copy keeps in-frame clones and lacks some. That table is the source of V, J and clone size, and D and trimming were worked out from the DNA. The table shows around 300,000 clones, with 90% occurring only once. The chain links TRBV10-2 to TRBJ2-7, with TRBD1 identical over 11 bases. Specimen: PBMCs or T cells enriched from blood (not recorded which). The source is a woman aged 18-29 years with acute COVID-19. The CDR3 DNA is TGCGCCAGCAGTGAGTCGTGGACAGGGGGCGTCTACGAGCAGTACTTC. It translates to CASSESWTGGVYEQYF.